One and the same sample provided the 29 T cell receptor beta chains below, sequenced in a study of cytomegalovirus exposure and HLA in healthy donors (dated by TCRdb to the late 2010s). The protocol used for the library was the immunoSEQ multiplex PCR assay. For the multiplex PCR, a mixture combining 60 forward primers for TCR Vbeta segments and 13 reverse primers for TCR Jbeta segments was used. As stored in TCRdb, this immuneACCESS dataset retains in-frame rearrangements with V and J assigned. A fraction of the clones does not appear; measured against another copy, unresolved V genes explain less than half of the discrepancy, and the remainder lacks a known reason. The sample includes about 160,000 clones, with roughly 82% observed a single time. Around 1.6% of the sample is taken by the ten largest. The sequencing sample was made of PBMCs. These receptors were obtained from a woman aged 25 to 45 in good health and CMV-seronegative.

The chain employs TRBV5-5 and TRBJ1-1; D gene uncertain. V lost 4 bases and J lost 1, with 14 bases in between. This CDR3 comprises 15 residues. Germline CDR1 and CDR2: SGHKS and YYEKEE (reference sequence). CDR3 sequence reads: CASSPSVGRNTEAFF. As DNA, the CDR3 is TGTGCCAGCAGCCCCTCGGTAGGGAGGAACACTGAAGCTTTCTTT.

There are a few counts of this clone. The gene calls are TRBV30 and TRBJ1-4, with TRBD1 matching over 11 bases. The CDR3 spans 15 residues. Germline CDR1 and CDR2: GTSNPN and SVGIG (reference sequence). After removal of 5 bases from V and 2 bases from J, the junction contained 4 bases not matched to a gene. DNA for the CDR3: TGTGCCTGGGCGGGGGACAGGGGGACTAATGAAAAACTGTTTTTT. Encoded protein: CAWAGDRGTNEKLFF.

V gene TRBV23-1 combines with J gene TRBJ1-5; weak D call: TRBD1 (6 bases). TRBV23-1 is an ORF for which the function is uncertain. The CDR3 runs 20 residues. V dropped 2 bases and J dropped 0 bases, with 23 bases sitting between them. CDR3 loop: CASSQIIPHGRGVSNQPQHF. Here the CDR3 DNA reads TGCGCCAGCAGTCAAATTATACCCCACGGCAGGGGCGTTAGCAATCAGCCCCAGCATTTT.

CDR3: CASSIPGQGKDEQYF. CDR3 DNA sequence: TGTGCCAGCAGCATACCGGGACAGGGAAAGGACGAGCAGTACTTC. The V gene is TRBV5-6, the J gene TRBJ2-7, with TRBD1 matching 9 bases. Germline assignment: CDR1 SGHDT and CDR2 YYEEEE. Trimming removed 4 bases from V and 5 bases from J; junction bases left unmatched: 10. The CDR3 is made up of 15 amino acids.

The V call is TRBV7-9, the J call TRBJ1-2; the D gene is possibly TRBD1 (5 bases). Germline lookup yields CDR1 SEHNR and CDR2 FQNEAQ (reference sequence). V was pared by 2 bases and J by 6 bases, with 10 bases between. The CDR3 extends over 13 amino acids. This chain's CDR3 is CASSLSLRDGYTF. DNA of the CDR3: TGTGCCAGCAGCTTATCCCTCAGGGATGGCTACACCTTC.

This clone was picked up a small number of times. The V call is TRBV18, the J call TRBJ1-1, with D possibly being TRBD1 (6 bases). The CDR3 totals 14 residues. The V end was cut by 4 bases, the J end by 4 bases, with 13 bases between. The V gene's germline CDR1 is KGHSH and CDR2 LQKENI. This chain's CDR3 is CASSHEQGTTEAFF. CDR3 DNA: TGTGCCAGCTCACATGAACAGGGTACCACTGAAGCTTTCTTT.

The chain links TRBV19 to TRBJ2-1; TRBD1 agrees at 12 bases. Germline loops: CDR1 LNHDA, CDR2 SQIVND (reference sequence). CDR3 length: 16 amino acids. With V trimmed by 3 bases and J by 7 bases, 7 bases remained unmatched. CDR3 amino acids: CASSIVGTGGKNEQFF. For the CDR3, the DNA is TGTGCCAGTAGTATCGTCGGGACAGGGGGCAAGAATGAGCAGTTCTTC.

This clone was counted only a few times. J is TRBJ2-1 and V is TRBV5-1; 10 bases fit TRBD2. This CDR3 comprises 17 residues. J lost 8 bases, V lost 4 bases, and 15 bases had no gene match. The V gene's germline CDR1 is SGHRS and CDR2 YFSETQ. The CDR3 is CASSQAPTSGTSYEQFF. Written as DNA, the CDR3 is TGCGCCAGCAGCCAGGCCCCCACTAGCGGGACTAGCTATGAGCAGTTCTTC. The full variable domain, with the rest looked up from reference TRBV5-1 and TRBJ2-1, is KAGVTQTPRYLIKTRGQQVTLSCSPISGHRSVSWYQQTPGQGLQFLFEYFSETQRNKGNFPGRFSGRQFSNSRSEMNVSTLELGDSALYLCASSQAPTSGTSYEQFFGPGTRLTVL.

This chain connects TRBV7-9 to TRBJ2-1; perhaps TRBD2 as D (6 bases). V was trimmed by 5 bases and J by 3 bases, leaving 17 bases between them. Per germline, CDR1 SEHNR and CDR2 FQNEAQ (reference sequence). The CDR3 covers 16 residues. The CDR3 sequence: CASSGGRRQLYNEQFF. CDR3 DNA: TGTGCCAGCAGCGGAGGGCGGCGGCAGCTCTACAATGAGCAGTTCTTC.

The CDR3 loop is CASREGASQNYGYTF. The CDR3 DNA sequence: TGTGCCAGCAGGGAGGGAGCTAGCCAGAACTATGGCTACACCTTC. The genes are TRBV6-1 and TRBJ1-2, with D uncertain. The V and J ends lost 6 bases and 2 bases respectively, with 16 bases between them. CDR1 and CDR2 from the germline V gene are MNHNS and SASEGT. The CDR3 contains 15 residues.

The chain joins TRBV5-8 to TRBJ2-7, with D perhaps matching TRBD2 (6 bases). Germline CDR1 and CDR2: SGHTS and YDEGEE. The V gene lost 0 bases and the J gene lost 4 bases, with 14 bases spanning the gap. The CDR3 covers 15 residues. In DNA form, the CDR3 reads TGTGCCAGCAGCTTGGGAGTGGGGGGATTTTACGAGCAGTACTTC. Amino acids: CASSLGVGGFYEQYF.

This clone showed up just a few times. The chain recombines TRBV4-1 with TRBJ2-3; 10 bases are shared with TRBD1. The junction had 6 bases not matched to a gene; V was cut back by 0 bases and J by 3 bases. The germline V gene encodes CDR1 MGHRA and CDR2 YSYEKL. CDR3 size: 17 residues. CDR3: CASSQDQGTGATDTQYF. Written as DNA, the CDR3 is TGCGCCAGCAGCCAAGATCAGGGGACAGGGGCAACAGATACGCAGTATTTT.

The CDR3 nucleotides are TGTGCCACCAGCAGACTGCTAGCGGGGGGGAACCAAGAGACCCAGTACTTC. It specifies CATSRLLAGGNQETQYF. The chain uses TRBV15 and TRBJ2-5, with TRBD2 matching over 12 bases. This CDR3 spans 17 amino acids. The V segment lost 2 bases and the J segment 0 bases; nucleotides outside the gene matches: 4. Looked up from germline, CDR1 is LNHNV and CDR2 is YYDKDF (reference sequence).

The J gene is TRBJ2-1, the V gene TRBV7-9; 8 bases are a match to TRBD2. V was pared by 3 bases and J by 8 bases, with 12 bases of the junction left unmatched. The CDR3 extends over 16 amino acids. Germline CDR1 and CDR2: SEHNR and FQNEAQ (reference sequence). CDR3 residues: CASSFWGRSGADEQFF. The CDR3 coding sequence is TGTGCCAGCAGCTTCTGGGGGCGTAGCGGGGCCGATGAGCAGTTCTTC.

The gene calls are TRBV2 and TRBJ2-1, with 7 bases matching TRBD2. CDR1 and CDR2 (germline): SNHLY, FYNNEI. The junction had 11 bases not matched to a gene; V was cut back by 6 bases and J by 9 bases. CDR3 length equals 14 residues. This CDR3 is CASRLGGGWGEQFF. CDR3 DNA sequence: TGTGCCAGCAGATTAGGCGGGGGATGGGGTGAGCAGTTCTTC.

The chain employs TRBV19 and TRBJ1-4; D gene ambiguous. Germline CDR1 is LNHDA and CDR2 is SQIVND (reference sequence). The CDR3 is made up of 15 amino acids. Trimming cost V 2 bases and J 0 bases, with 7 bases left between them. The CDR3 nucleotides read TGTGCCAGTAGTATAAACAGCCCAACTAATGAAAAACTGTTTTTT. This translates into CASSINSPTNEKLFF.

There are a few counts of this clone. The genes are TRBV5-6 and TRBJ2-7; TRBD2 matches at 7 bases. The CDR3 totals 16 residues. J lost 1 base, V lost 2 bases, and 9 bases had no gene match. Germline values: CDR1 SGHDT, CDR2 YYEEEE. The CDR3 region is CASSLISGTISYEQYF. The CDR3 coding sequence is TGTGCCAGCAGCTTAATCTCGGGGACTATATCCTACGAGCAGTACTTC.

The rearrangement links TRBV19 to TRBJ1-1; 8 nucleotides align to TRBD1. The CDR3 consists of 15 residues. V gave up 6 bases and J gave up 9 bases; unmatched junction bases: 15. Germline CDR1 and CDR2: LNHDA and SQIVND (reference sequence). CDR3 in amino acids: CASSRLTDRVIQAFF. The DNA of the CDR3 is TGTGCCAGTAGCCGCTTGACGGACAGGGTAATTCAAGCTTTCTTT.

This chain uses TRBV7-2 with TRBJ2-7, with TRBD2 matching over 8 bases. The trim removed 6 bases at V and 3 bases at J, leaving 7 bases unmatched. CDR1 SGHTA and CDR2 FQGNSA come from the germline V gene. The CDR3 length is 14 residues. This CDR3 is CASRMRGELYEQYF. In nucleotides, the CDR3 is TGTGCCAGCAGGATGCGGGGGGAACTCTACGAGCAGTACTTC.

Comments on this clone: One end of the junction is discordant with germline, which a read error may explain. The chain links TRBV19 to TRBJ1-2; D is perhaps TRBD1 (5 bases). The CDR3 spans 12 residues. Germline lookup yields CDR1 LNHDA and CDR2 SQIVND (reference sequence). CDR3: CASTRTGRGYPF. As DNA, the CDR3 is TGTGCCAGTACCCGGACCGGGAGGGGCTACCCCTTC.

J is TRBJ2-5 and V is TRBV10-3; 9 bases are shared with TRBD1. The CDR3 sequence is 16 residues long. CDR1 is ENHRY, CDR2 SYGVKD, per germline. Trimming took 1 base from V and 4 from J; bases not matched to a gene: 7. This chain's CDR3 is CAISEFRDRVRETQYF. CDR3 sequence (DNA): TGTGCCATCAGTGAGTTTCGGGACAGGGTCCGAGAGACCCAGTACTTC.

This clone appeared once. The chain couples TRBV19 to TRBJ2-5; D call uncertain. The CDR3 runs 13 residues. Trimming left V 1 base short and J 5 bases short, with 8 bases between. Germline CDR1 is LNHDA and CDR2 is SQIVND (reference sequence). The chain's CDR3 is CASSIGGIETQYF. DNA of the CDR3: TGTGCCAGTAGTATAGGCGGTATTGAGACCCAGTACTTC.

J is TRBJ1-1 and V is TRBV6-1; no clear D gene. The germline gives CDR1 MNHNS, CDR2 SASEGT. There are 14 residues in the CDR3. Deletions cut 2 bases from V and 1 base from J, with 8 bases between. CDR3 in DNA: TGTGCCAGCAGTGAAAGGCAGGAGAACACTGAAGCTTTCTTT. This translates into CASSERQENTEAFF.

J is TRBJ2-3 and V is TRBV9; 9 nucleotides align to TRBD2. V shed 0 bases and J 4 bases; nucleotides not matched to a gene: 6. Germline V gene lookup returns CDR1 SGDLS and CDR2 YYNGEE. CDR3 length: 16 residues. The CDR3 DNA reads TGTGCCAGCAGCGTAGCCCCACTAGCGGGCGCAGATACGCAGTATTTT. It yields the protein CASSVAPLAGADTQYF.

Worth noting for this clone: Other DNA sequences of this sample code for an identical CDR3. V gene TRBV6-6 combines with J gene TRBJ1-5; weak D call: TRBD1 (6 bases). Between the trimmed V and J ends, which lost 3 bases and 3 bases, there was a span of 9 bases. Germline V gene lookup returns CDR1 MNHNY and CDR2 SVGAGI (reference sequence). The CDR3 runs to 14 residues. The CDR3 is CASSYNRANQPQHF. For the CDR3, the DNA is TGTGCCAGCAGTTATAACAGGGCCAATCAGCCCCAGCATTTT.

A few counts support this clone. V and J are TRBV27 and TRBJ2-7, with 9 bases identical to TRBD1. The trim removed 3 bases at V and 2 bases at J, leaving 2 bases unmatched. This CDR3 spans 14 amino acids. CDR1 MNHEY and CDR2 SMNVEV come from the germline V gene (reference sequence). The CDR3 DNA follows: TGTGCCAGCAGTTTCGGGACAGGGACCTACGAGCAGTACTTC. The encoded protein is CASSFGTGTYEQYF.

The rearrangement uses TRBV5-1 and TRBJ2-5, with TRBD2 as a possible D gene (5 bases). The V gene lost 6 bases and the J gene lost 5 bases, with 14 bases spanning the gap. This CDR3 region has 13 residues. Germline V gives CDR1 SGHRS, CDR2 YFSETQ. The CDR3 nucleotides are TGCGCCAGCACCCTGGCGGGTGGCGAGACCCAGTACTTC. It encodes CASTLAGGETQYF.

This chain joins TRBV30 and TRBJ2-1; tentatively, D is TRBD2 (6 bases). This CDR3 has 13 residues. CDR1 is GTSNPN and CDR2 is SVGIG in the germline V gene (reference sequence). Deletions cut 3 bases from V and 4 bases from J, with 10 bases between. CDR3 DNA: TGTGCCTGGAGGCTAGCGAGTTACAATGAGCAGTTCTTC. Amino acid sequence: CAWRLASYNEQFF.

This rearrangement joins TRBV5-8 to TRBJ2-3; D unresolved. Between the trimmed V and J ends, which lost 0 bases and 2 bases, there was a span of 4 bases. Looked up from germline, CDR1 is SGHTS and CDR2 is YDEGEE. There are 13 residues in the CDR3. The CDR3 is CASSLDNTDTQYF. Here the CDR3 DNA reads TGTGCCAGCAGCTTGGACAACACAGATACGCAGTATTTT. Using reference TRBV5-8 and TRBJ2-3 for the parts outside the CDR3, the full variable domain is EAGVTQSPTHLIKTRGQQATLRCSPISGHTSVYWYQQALGLGLQFLLWYDEGEERNRGNFPPRFSGRQFPNYSSELNVNALELEDSALYLCASSLDNTDTQYFGPGTRLTVL.